This T cell receptor (beta chain) comes out of a study of vaccination effects on CD4 cells after COVID-19. General observations from the study: Vaccine- and infection-induced clones showed marked clonal contraction late following vaccination. Spike-reactive clones found after vaccination in convalescents were mainly new vaccine-induced clones. Researchers reported few convalescent patients and no early post-infection timepoints in the study.

TCRdb's table, derived via immunoSEQ multiplex PCR, lists solely in-frame clones and lacks some. The sample consists of around 49,000 clones, around 74% of them appearing once. Within the ViraFEST assay, antigen-specific CD4+ T cells underwent expansion with viral peptide pools prior to sequencing. Having been cultured for around ten days, the cells underwent CD4+ T cell isolation. This individual contracted SARS-CoV-2 between March and December 2020, as verified by PCR. Regarding this clone: Its antigen is unidentified.

V was trimmed by 8 bases and J by 6 bases, leaving 16 bases between them. The CDR3 extends over 14 amino acids. In germline, CDR1 is MNHEY, CDR2 SMNVEV (reference sequence). Sequencing used CD4+ T cells from PBMCs cultured with a peptide pool, obtained before COVID-19 vaccination. This clonotype originated in a human donor who had a prior SARS-CoV-2 infection. The V and J genes are TRBV27 and TRBJ2-2; the D gene is possibly TRBD1 (6 bases). CDR3 bases: TGTGCCAGCCGATGGGGGCCGAGATCCGGGGAGCTGTTTTTT. This codes for CASRWGPRSGELFF.